A single TCR beta chain is shown here with its context. In the study's own analysis: Amplification with reference gene primers provided the estimates of nucleated cell counts. Repertoires were generated with immunoSEQ multiplex PCR, while TCRdb's copy carries only in-frame clones and drops some. That table is the source of V, J and clone size, and D and trimming were worked out from the DNA. The sample lists approximately 110,000 clones, about 82% seen once, with approximately 5% in the top ten. The sample is drawn from a study of blood T cell repertoires in COVID-19. Background on the study: The samples span acute and convalescent COVID-19 from the United States, Italy and Spain. The analysed material was cDNA or gDNA that came from T cells, B-cell-depleted T cells, or PBMCs.

V dropped 5 bases and J dropped 5; count of bases not matched to a gene: 6. The CDR3 consists of 14 residues. The germline V gene encodes CDR1 SGHRS and CDR2 YFSETQ. Specimen: peripheral blood. The chain recombines TRBV5-1 with TRBJ1-5; 8 bases align to TRBD1. The TCR originated in a human donor in a cohort sampled during active COVID-19. The CDR3 nucleotides read TGCGCCAGCAGGGAGGGACAGGTTGATCAGCCCCAGCATTTT. It encodes CASREGQVDQPQHF.